These 20 T cell receptor beta chains were sequenced from one sample in a study of PD-1 blockade in classical Hodgkin lymphoma. Every one of the patients relapsed after autologous stem cell transplantation (brentuximab vedotin exposure was variable). TCRdb keeps only in-frame clones here, not all; method: immunoSEQ multiplex PCR. The repertoire includes some 11,000 clones, about 70% of them detected once, and about a quarter sits in the top ten. Sequencing used peripheral blood mononuclear cells (PBMCs), obtained at baseline. These receptors were collected from a human donor with classical Hodgkin lymphoma.

J is TRBJ2-3 and V is TRBV27; possible D gene TRBD2, 6 bases. The CDR3 loop spans 16 amino acids. Germline-derived CDR1 and CDR2 are MNHEY and SMNVEV (reference sequence). The germline V and J ends were trimmed by 8 bases and 6 bases, with 24 bases remaining between them. The CDR3 sequence: CASSVRVAEGLDTQYF. DNA of the CDR3: TGTGCCAGCTCCGTACGGGTAGCGGAAGGTCTTGATACGCAGTATTTT.

V and J are TRBV14 and TRBJ2-7; weak D call: TRBD1 (6 bases). Germline values: CDR1 SGHDN, CDR2 FVKESK. V gave up 0 bases and J gave up 2 bases, with 14 bases separating them. The CDR3 consists of 16 residues. The CDR3 region has the DNA TGTGCCAGCAGCCAAGATCAGGGGTTGACCCCCTACGAGCAGTACTTC. Residues: CASSQDQGLTPYEQYF.

V and J are TRBV15 and TRBJ1-1; D is uncertain. CDR1 LNHNV and CDR2 YYDKDF come from the germline V gene (reference sequence). This CDR3 spans 15 amino acids. V was trimmed by 1 base and J by 1 base, leaving 10 bases between them. CDR3 sequence reads: CATSRATSGNTEAFF. DNA of the CDR3: TGTGCCACCAGCAGAGCCACCAGTGGGAACACTGAAGCTTTCTTT.

This clone occurred a few times. This chain uses TRBV7-8 with TRBJ2-5; D may be TRBD1 (6 bases). CDR1 is SGHVS, CDR2 FQNEAQ, per germline. The CDR3 loop spans 14 amino acids. The V end was cut by 2 bases, the J end by 5 bases, with 12 bases between. CDR3 residues: CASSLTGLGETQYF. The CDR3 DNA is TGTGCCAGCAGCTTAACAGGGCTGGGCGAGACCCAGTACTTC.

The chain combines TRBV10-3 with TRBJ2-5, with 11 nucleotides matching TRBD2. The ends lost 0 bases at V and 4 bases at J; junction bases unmatched: 4. Per germline, CDR1 ENHRY and CDR2 SYGVKD. The CDR3 has 16 amino acids. CDR3 loop: CAISESSGRVGETQYF. The CDR3 DNA sequence: TGTGCCATCAGTGAGTCTAGCGGGAGGGTAGGAGAGACCCAGTACTTC.

The gene calls are TRBV6-5 and TRBJ1-5, with D tentatively TRBD1 (5 bases). In germline, CDR1 is MNHEY, CDR2 SVGAGI. CDR3 length: 14 residues. V shed 6 bases and J shed 7 bases, with 16 bases lying between them. The DNA of the CDR3 is TGTGCCAGCAGCTACGGGGCTCCACCCCAGCCCCAGCATTTT. Its protein product is CASSYGAPPQPQHF.

In this sample, this clone turned up a few times. The rearrangement uses TRBV11-1 and TRBJ1-1; D remains ambiguous. Germline CDR1 SGHAT, CDR2 FQDESV (reference sequence). This CDR3 spans 12 amino acids. Trimming took 5 bases from V and 0 from J, leaving 4 bases between them. In DNA form, the CDR3 reads TGTGCCAGCAGCATAATGAACACTGAAGCTTTCTTT. This gives the protein CASSIMNTEAFF.

The V call is TRBV5-1, the J call TRBJ1-2, with D unresolved. Per germline, CDR1 SGHRS and CDR2 YFSETQ. The germline V and J ends were trimmed by 0 bases and 0 bases, with 9 bases remaining between them. There are 15 residues in the CDR3. CDR3 residues: CASSLAISTNYGYTF. CDR3 DNA: TGCGCCAGCAGCTTGGCCATCTCAACTAACTATGGCTACACCTTC.

The chain combines TRBV18 with TRBJ2-5; D gene unclear. CDR3 length: 12 amino acids. V lost 2 bases and J lost 2, with 3 bases in between. CDR1 is KGHSH and CDR2 is LQKENI in the germline V gene. The DNA of the CDR3 is TGTGCCAGCTCACCAGGGCAAGAGACCCAGTACTTC. Protein product: CASSPGQETQYF.

This chain uses TRBV5-1 with TRBJ1-2, with 7 bases that match TRBD1. Germline V gene sequence: CDR1 SGHRS, CDR2 YFSETQ. This CDR3 is 14 amino acids long. V gave up 4 bases and J gave up 5 bases; unmatched junction bases: 8. This CDR3 is CASSTTPGQYGYTF. The CDR3 bases are TGCGCCAGCAGCACAACCCCGGGACAGTATGGCTACACCTTC.

The V gene is TRBV5-1, the J gene TRBJ2-3, with 10 nucleotides matching TRBD2. Trimming removed 0 bases from V and 1 base from J; junction bases left unmatched: 2. The CDR3 extends over 16 amino acids. CDR1 and CDR2 (germline): SGHRS, YFSETQ. CDR3 amino acids: CASSLATSGGTDTQYF. The CDR3 region has the DNA TGCGCCAGCAGCTTGGCTACTAGCGGGGGCACAGATACGCAGTATTTT.

The chain recombines TRBV7-9 with TRBJ2-7; no reliable D call. Germline lookup yields CDR1 SEHNR and CDR2 FQNEAQ (reference sequence). V lost 3 bases and J lost 1, with 7 bases in between. The CDR3 covers 13 residues. In DNA form, the CDR3 reads TGTGCCAGCAGCTTGTGGGGTTCCTACGAGCAGTACTTC. Translating it yields CASSLWGSYEQYF.

This clone was counted between two and nine times. The rearrangement joins TRBV19 to TRBJ2-1; D may be TRBD2 (7 bases). The V end was cut by 7 bases, the J end by 12 bases, with 13 bases between. Germline values: CDR1 LNHDA, CDR2 SQIVND (reference sequence). The CDR3 loop spans 11 amino acids. CDR3 nucleotide sequence: TGTGCCAGTACCATCGGGGGGCGGCAGTTCTTC. Amino acids: CASTIGGRQFF.

The V call is TRBV6-5, the J call TRBJ2-1; D is possibly TRBD2 (5 bases). Germline V gene lookup returns CDR1 MNHEY and CDR2 SVGAGI. The CDR3 covers 12 residues. V was clipped by 5 bases and J by 3 bases, with 5 bases between them. In nucleotides, the CDR3 is TGTGCCAGCAGTAGCGGCTACAATGAGCAGTTCTTC. Its translation: CASSSGYNEQFF.

The rearrangement joins TRBV20-1 to TRBJ2-1; possible D gene TRBD2, 5 bases. In germline, CDR1 is DFQATT, CDR2 SNEGSKA (reference sequence). The CDR3 covers 11 residues. The ends were cut back, 1 base at V and 9 bases at J, with 7 bases in the middle. DNA of the CDR3: TGCAGTGCTAGAGCGGGATTTGAGCAGTTCTTC. This translates into CSARAGFEQFF.

The chain employs TRBV4-1 and TRBJ2-1, with 7 bases identical to TRBD2. There are 16 residues in the CDR3. Germline loops: CDR1 MGHRA, CDR2 YSYEKL. Trimming at V came to 4 bases and at J to 3 bases, leaving 9 bases not matched to a gene. CDR3 amino acids: CASSPIGRELYNEQFF. The DNA of the CDR3 is TGCGCCAGCAGCCCGATCGGGCGGGAGCTCTACAATGAGCAGTTCTTC.

The rearrangement joins TRBV7-9 to TRBJ2-5; tentatively, D is TRBD1 or TRBD2 (6 bases each). Per the germline V gene, CDR1 is SEHNR and CDR2 is FQNEAQ (reference sequence). Trimming shortened V by 7 bases and J by 5 bases, and 17 bases separated the two germline ends. The CDR3 consists of 14 residues. CDR3 loop: CASKGGDVWETQYF. In nucleotides, the CDR3 is TGTGCCAGCAAGGGGGGCGACGTTTGGGAGACCCAGTACTTC.

The J gene is TRBJ2-5, the V gene TRBV27; no clear D. The V gene lost 0 bases and the J gene lost 5 bases, with 10 bases spanning the gap. CDR3 size: 14 residues. The germline gives CDR1 MNHEY, CDR2 SMNVEV (reference sequence). CDR3 in DNA: TGTGCCAGCAGTTTATCGGAGTCCACGGAGACCCAGTACTTC. This sequence encodes CASSLSESTETQYF.

The V gene is TRBV5-1, the J gene TRBJ2-3, with TRBD1 matching over 7 bases. This CDR3 contains 16 residues. V dropped 0 bases and J dropped 0; count of bases not matched to a gene: 4. The V gene's germline CDR1 is SGHRS and CDR2 YFSETQ. CDR3 sequence: CASSLGGTVSTDTQYF. CDR3 sequence (DNA): TGCGCCAGCAGCTTGGGAGGGACAGTCAGCACAGATACGCAGTATTTT.

The chain uses TRBV6-5 and TRBJ2-5; D gene unclear. The CDR3 contains 14 residues. V was trimmed by 0 bases and J by 2 bases, leaving 7 bases between them. Per germline, CDR1 MNHEY and CDR2 SVGAGI. The CDR3 coding sequence is TGTGCCAGCAGTTACTCGGGCAGACAAGAGACCCAGTACTTC. It encodes CASSYSGRQETQYF.